A single sample is the source of the 3 T cell receptor beta chains below, sequenced in a study of T-cell memory formation after mild COVID-19. TCRdb itself ran the 5' RACE reads through MiXCR, one entry per CDR3 protein. The profile covers around 250,000 distinct CDR3 sequences, with over 15% appearing a single time and 20% to 25% taken by the ten largest. The specimen sequenced was PBMCs or a T cell subset sorted from them (not recorded which). The receptors here all came from a man between 18 and 35 years old who had mild COVID-19 (a few samples of this study predate the infection). Cell type and time point are not known.

Only a few counts were recorded for this clonotype. The genes are TRBV3-1 and TRBJ2-5; D assignment may be TRBD1 or TRBD2 (5 bases each). CDR1 LGHDT and CDR2 YNNKEL come from the germline V gene (reference sequence). The CDR3 has 15 amino acids. V was trimmed by 5 bases and J by 7 bases, leaving 20 bases between them. CDR3 sequence reads: CASSNRGATPGTQYF. CDR3 nucleotides: TGTGCCAGCAGCAATAGAGGGGCTACCCCAGGGACCCAGTACTTC.

The chain joins TRBV12-3 or TRBV12-4 to TRBJ2-5; 11 nucleotides match TRBD2. Germline trimming cut 5 bases from V and 7 bases from J; bases unmatched to any gene: 15. The CDR3 covers 17 residues. The CDR3 DNA sequence: TGTGCCAGCAGTCCCGGGGCTAGCGGGGGGCTATTCGGGACCCAGTACTTC. Its translation: CASSPGASGGLFGTQYF.

The rearrangement links TRBV4-1 to TRBJ2-1, with D perhaps given as TRBD1 or TRBD2 (6 bases each). This CDR3 has 16 residues. V lost 3 bases and J lost 5, with 17 bases in between. Germline CDR1 MGHRA, CDR2 YSYEKL. CDR3: CASSHPPGGLDNEQFF. Written as DNA, the CDR3 is TGCGCCAGCAGCCACCCCCCCGGGGGCTTGGACAATGAGCAGTTCTTC.